This is a list of T cell receptor beta chains from one sample in a study of cytomegalovirus exposure and HLA in healthy donors. Assay used: immunoSEQ multiplex PCR; TCRdb lists only in-frame clones, some missing. The sample includes over 150,000 clones, roughly three quarters of them seen just once. The sequencing sample was made of PBMCs. Source of these receptors: a woman aged 50 to 60 in good health and CMV-seropositive. Each CDR3 is given with its conserved first and last residue. Fields, in order: V gene, J gene, D gene, clone size, CDR3 protein, CDR3 DNA. D genes are given only for firm matches. Expanded clones are given a class, and other clones once, few, many or no size at all.

V: TRBV6-6
J: TRBJ2-1
D: TRBD2
size: -
CDR3: CASSYPAYAGGEQFF
DNA: TGTGCCAGCAGTTACCCAGCCTACGCGGGGGGTGAGCAGTTCTTC

V: TRBV27
J: TRBJ2-7
D: TRBD2
size: once
CDR3: CASSRGLAGTKEQYF
DNA: TGTGCCAGCAGTAGGGGACTAGCGGGAACTAAGGAGCAGTACTTC

V: TRBV5-1
J: TRBJ1-1
D: -
size: -
CDR3: CASGSSLGGGDTEAFF
DNA: TGCGCCAGCGGCTCTAGTCTGGGGGGTGGGGACACTGAAGCTTTCTTT

V: TRBV7-2
J: TRBJ1-3
D: -
size: -
CDR3: CASSLGGRQGHSGNTIYF
DNA: TGTGCCAGCAGCTTAGGGGGCCGGCAGGGCCACTCTGGAAACACCATATATTTT

V: TRBV6-1
J: TRBJ2-4
D: -
size: few
CDR3: CASSGHMPGRENIQYF
DNA: TGTGCCAGCAGTGGACACATGCCTGGGCGGGAAAACATTCAGTACTTC

V: TRBV10-3
J: TRBJ1-2
D: -
size: -
CDR3: CAISKQGATPNYGYTF
DNA: TGTGCCATCAGTAAGCAAGGGGCAACCCCTAACTATGGCTACACCTTC

V: TRBV29-1
J: TRBJ2-2
D: TRBD1
size: -
CDR3: CSVSWTGVHAGELFF
DNA: TGCAGCGTTTCGTGGACAGGGGTTCACGCCGGGGAGCTGTTTTTT

V: TRBV10-3
J: TRBJ1-2
D: TRBD1
size: few
CDR3: CAISLGTGVEDNYGYTF
DNA: TGTGCCATCAGCCTCGGGACAGGGGTGGAAGATAACTATGGCTACACCTTC

V: TRBV11-2
J: TRBJ2-7
D: TRBD2
size: -
CDR3: CASSSGLAGLEQYF
DNA: TGTGCCAGCAGCTCGGGACTAGCGGGACTCGAGCAGTACTTC

V: TRBV6-5
J: TRBJ2-1
D: -
size: -
CDR3: CASSYSYAGQNRFF
DNA: TGTGCCAGCAGTTACTCTTACGCGGGGCAAAACCGGTTCTTC

V: TRBV5-4
J: TRBJ1-1
D: TRBD1
size: -
CDR3: CASSWGGQGYTEAFF
DNA: TGTGCCAGCAGCTGGGGCGGACAGGGGTACACTGAAGCTTTCTTT

V: TRBV29-1
J: TRBJ2-7
D: -
size: -
CDR3: CSAVQGYEQYF
DNA: TGCAGCGCCGTACAGGGTTACGAGCAGTACTTC

V: TRBV7-2
J: TRBJ2-1
D: TRBD1
size: -
CDR3: CASSTAGTVIYNEQFF
DNA: TGTGCCAGCAGCACAGCCGGGACAGTGATCTACAATGAGCAGTTCTTC

V: TRBV4-1
J: TRBJ2-3
D: TRBD2
size: -
CDR3: CASSHPGLAGGPRSTDTQYF
DNA: TGCGCCAGCAGCCATCCGGGACTAGCGGGGGGGCCGAGAAGCACAGATACGCAGTATTTT

V: TRBV15
J: TRBJ1-3
D: TRBD1
size: -
CDR3: CATSSSGTGGNTIYF
DNA: TGTGCCACCAGCAGTTCCGGGACAGGGGGAAACACCATATATTTT

V: TRBV5-1
J: TRBJ2-2
D: -
size: -
CDR3: CASSLVANTGELFF
DNA: TGCGCCAGCAGCTTGGTGGCAAACACCGGGGAGCTGTTTTTT

V: TRBV5-1
J: TRBJ2-3
D: TRBD2
size: -
CDR3: CASSLVSSGTRTDTQYF
DNA: TGCGCCAGCAGCTTGGTTTCTAGCGGGACCCGCACAGATACGCAGTATTTT

V: TRBV5-1
J: TRBJ1-2
D: -
size: -
CDR3: CASSLDSNYGYTF
DNA: TGCGCCAGCAGCTTGGACTCGAACTATGGCTACACCTTC

V: TRBV9
J: TRBJ2-7
D: -
size: -
CDR3: CASSVGAGAHYEQYF
DNA: TGTGCCAGCAGCGTAGGGGCAGGGGCCCACTACGAGCAGTACTTC

V: TRBV19
J: TRBJ1-4
D: TRBD1
size: -
CDR3: CASGGTGDGRKLFF
DNA: TGTGCCAGCGGCGGGACAGGGGACGGGAGAAAACTGTTTTTT

V: TRBV28
J: TRBJ2-7
D: -
size: few
CDR3: CASTPGLSGEQYF
DNA: TGTGCCAGCACCCCCGGGCTCAGCGGCGAGCAGTACTTC

V: TRBV7-2
J: TRBJ2-3
D: TRBD2
size: -
CDR3: CASSLGAGGETDTQYF
DNA: TGTGCCAGCAGCTTAGGGGCGGGAGGAGAGACAGATACGCAGTATTTT

V: TRBV4-2
J: TRBJ2-3
D: TRBD2
size: -
CDR3: CASSQGLAGADTQYF
DNA: TGTGCCAGCAGCCAAGGACTAGCGGGAGCAGATACGCAGTATTTT

V: TRBV7-2
J: TRBJ2-1
D: -
size: few
CDR3: CASSLGGIGRRNEQFF
DNA: TGTGCCAGCAGCTTAGGAGGGATCGGGCGACGCAATGAGCAGTTCTTC

V: TRBV11-3
J: TRBJ1-2
D: TRBD1
size: -
CDR3: CASSLLSQGANGYTF
DNA: TGTGCCAGCAGCTTATTGAGTCAGGGGGCGAATGGCTACACCTTC

V: TRBV2
J: TRBJ1-2
D: -
size: -
CDR3: CASEIGGGYGYTF
DNA: TGTGCCAGCGAGATCGGGGGAGGATATGGCTACACCTTC

V: TRBV7-6
J: TRBJ2-6
D: -
size: -
CDR3: CASSLGSSGANVLTF
DNA: TGTGCCAGCAGCTTAGGGAGCTCTGGGGCCAACGTCCTGACTTTC

V: TRBV30
J: TRBJ2-6
D: -
size: once
CDR3: CAWSGGGSSGANVLTF
DNA: TGTGCCTGGAGTGGTGGAGGGAGCTCTGGGGCCAACGTCCTGACTTTC

V: TRBV19
J: TRBJ2-7
D: -
size: -
CDR3: CASSIHADYEQYF
DNA: TGTGCCAGTAGTATCCACGCGGACTACGAGCAGTACTTC

V: TRBV7-2
J: TRBJ1-2
D: TRBD1
size: -
CDR3: CASSLGQGYGYTF
DNA: TGTGCCAGCAGCTTAGGACAGGGCTATGGCTACACCTTC

V: TRBV2
J: TRBJ1-1
D: -
size: -
CDR3: CASSEVGGTEAFF
DNA: TGTGCCAGCAGTGAAGTAGGCGGCACTGAAGCTTTCTTT

V: TRBV28
J: TRBJ2-1
D: -
size: -
CDR3: CASSLEGRYNEQFF
DNA: TGTGCCAGCAGTTTGGAGGGGAGGTACAATGAGCAGTTCTTC

V: TRBV5-1
J: TRBJ2-7
D: TRBD1
size: -
CDR3: CASSLGGGRAYEQYF
DNA: TGCGCCAGCAGCTTGGGAGGGGGCAGGGCCTACGAGCAGTACTTC

V: TRBV4-3
J: TRBJ1-2
D: TRBD1
size: -
CDR3: CASSQGAGQGSYGYTF
DNA: TGCGCCAGCAGCCAAGGAGCTGGACAGGGAAGTTATGGCTACACCTTC

V: TRBV7-2
J: TRBJ1-6
D: TRBD1
size: -
CDR3: CASSLSSGGSYNSPLHF
DNA: TGTGCCAGCAGCTTATCTTCAGGGGGCTCCTATAATTCACCCCTCCACTTT

V: TRBV20-1
J: TRBJ2-1
D: -
size: few
CDR3: CSAKGNEQFF
DNA: TGCAGTGCTAAGGGGAATGAGCAGTTCTTC

V: TRBV5-5
J: TRBJ1-4
D: TRBD1
size: -
CDR3: CASSPGQVLNEKLFF
DNA: TGTGCCAGCAGCCCGGGACAGGTCCTTAATGAAAAACTGTTTTTT

V: TRBV19
J: TRBJ2-2
D: -
size: -
CDR3: CASSVLGGTGELFF
DNA: TGTGCCAGTAGTGTACTAGGGGGAACCGGGGAGCTGTTTTTT

V: TRBV29-1
J: TRBJ2-3
D: TRBD2
size: once
CDR3: CSGPLKRMAGGAQGRDLRTDTQYF
DNA: TGCAGCGGACCACTTAAGAGAATGGCGGGAGGGGCACAGGGCCGGGACCTCCGCACAGATACGCAGTATTTT

V: TRBV6-5
J: TRBJ2-3
D: -
size: -
CDR3: CASSYSKPDTDTQYF
DNA: TGTGCCAGCAGTTACTCGAAGCCCGACACAGATACGCAGTATTTT

V: TRBV19
J: TRBJ1-5
D: TRBD1
size: -
CDR3: CASSIQGAGQPQHF
DNA: TGTGCCAGTAGTATACAGGGGGCGGGTCAGCCCCAGCATTTT

V: TRBV14
J: TRBJ2-1
D: TRBD2
size: -
CDR3: CASSQDQATSGRFYNEQFF
DNA: TGTGCCAGCAGCCAAGACCAGGCAACTAGCGGGAGGTTTTACAATGAGCAGTTCTTC